This passage covers 23 T cell receptor beta chains from one sample sequenced in a study of blood T cell repertoires in COVID-19. Using immunoSEQ multiplex PCR, the repertoire was profiled, and TCRdb retains in-frame clones only, with some absent. The sample includes 90,000 to 140,000 clones, approximately 81% of them seen just once. Sequencing input: peripheral blood. The source is a man older than 75 with acute or convalescent COVID-19.

The genes are TRBV30 and TRBJ2-3, with D possibly being TRBD2 (5 bases). Germline V lookup: CDR1 GTSNPN, CDR2 SVGIG (reference sequence). Trimming took off 2 bases at V and 2 bases at J, with 11 bases between the two ends. This CDR3 region has 14 residues. CDR3 amino acids: CAWSLARLTDTQYF. As DNA, the CDR3 is TGTGCCTGGAGTTTAGCGAGACTCACAGATACGCAGTATTTT.

The chain couples TRBV29-1 to TRBJ1-2; D not certain. Trimming took 4 bases from V and 6 from J, leaving 12 bases between them. In germline, CDR1 is SQVTM, CDR2 ANQGSEA. The CDR3 runs 12 residues. The CDR3: CSVGVGVDGYTF. Written as DNA, the CDR3 is TGCAGCGTTGGGGTTGGAGTTGATGGCTACACCTTC.

CDR3 in amino acids: CASSDELEDEQFF. In DNA, the CDR3 is TGTGCCAGCAGTGACGAACTAGAAGATGAGCAGTTCTTC. V gene TRBV6-4 combines with J gene TRBJ2-1, with a possible D match to TRBD2 (5 bases). Looked up from germline, CDR1 is MRHNA and CDR2 is SNTAGT. V lost 2 bases, J lost 8 bases, and 10 bases lay in between. This CDR3 is built from 13 residues.

This clone was recorded once. The chain's CDR3 is CASSLAGATDTQYF. The CDR3 DNA is TGTGCCAGCTCACTAGCGGGAGCGACAGATACGCAGTATTTT. The V call is TRBV18, the J call TRBJ2-3; 9 bases align to TRBD2. Germline values: CDR1 KGHSH, CDR2 LQKENI. This CDR3 spans 14 amino acids. V shed 4 bases and J 3 bases; nucleotides not matched to a gene: 2.

The rearrangement links TRBV18 to TRBJ1-5; 9 bases are a match to TRBD1. Germline lookup yields CDR1 KGHSH and CDR2 LQKENI. The CDR3 totals 14 residues. Trimming at V came to 6 bases and at J to 2 bases, leaving 2 bases not matched to a gene. CDR3 nucleotides: TGTGCCAGCTCGGGACAGGGTGGCAATCAGCCCCAGCATTTT. This sequence encodes CASSGQGGNQPQHF. The variable domain in full, with the rest retrieved from reference TRBV18 and TRBJ1-5, is NAGVMQNPRHLVRRRGQEARLRCSPMKGHSHVYWYRQLPEEGLKFMVYLQKENIIDESGMPKERFSAEFPKEGPSILRIQQVVRGDSAAYFCASSGQGGNQPQHFGDGTRLSIL.

This rearrangement joins TRBV20-1 to TRBJ2-3; D is uncertain. The CDR3 loop spans 11 amino acids. V lost 3 bases, J lost 3 bases, and 4 bases lay in between. The germline CDR1 and CDR2 sequences are DFQATT and SNEGSKA (reference sequence). The CDR3 here is CSASLTDTQYF. CDR3 in DNA: TGCAGTGCTAGTCTAACAGATACGCAGTATTTT.

The chain employs TRBV30 and TRBJ2-3; 9 bases match TRBD2. Unmatched junction bases numbered 14, after V lost 4 bases and J lost 0 bases. Germline CDR1 reads GTSNPN; CDR2 reads SVGIG (reference sequence). The CDR3 sequence is 18 residues long. The CDR3 reads CAWIEAPDTSGSTDTQYF. The CDR3 DNA follows: TGTGCCTGGATTGAGGCCCCCGACACTAGCGGGAGCACAGATACGCAGTATTTT. Full variable domain (outside the CDR3, taken from reference TRBV30 and TRBJ2-3): SQTIHQWPATLVQPVGSPLSLECTVEGTSNPNLYWYRQAAGRGLQLLFYSVGIGQISSEVPQNLSASRPQDRQFILSSKKLLLSDSGFYLCAWIEAPDTSGSTDTQYFGPGTRLTVL.

The chain links TRBV7-9 to TRBJ1-6, with D possibly being TRBD1 (6 bases). The germline V and J ends were trimmed by 5 bases and 6 bases, with 11 bases remaining between them. Germline V CDR1 and CDR2: SEHNR, FQNEAQ (reference sequence). This CDR3 region has 14 residues. For the CDR3, the DNA is TGTGCCAGCAGCAAAACAGGGATTAATTCACCCCTCCACTTT. This translates into CASSKTGINSPLHF. The variable domain in full, with the rest retrieved from reference TRBV7-9 and TRBJ1-6, is DTGVSQNPRHKITKRGQNVTFRCDPISEHNRLYWYRQTLGQGPEFLTYFQNEAQLEKSRLLSDRFSAERPKGSFSTLEIQRTEQGDSAMYLCASSKTGINSPLHFGNGTRLTVT.

The rearrangement uses TRBV19 and TRBJ1-4, with 7 positions matching TRBD1. Germline values: CDR1 LNHDA, CDR2 SQIVND (reference sequence). Losses at the gene ends were 5 bases for V and 4 bases for J; bases not matched to a gene: 4. The CDR3 loop spans 14 amino acids. CDR3 amino acids: CASSWDSFNEKLFF. The CDR3 DNA follows: TGTGCCAGTAGTTGGGACAGCTTTAATGAAAAACTGTTTTTT. Full variable domain (remainder filled in from reference TRBV19 and TRBJ1-4): DGGITQSPKYLFRKEGQNVTLSCEQNLNHDAMYWYRQDPGQGLRLIYYSQIVNDFQKGDIAEGYSVSREKKESFPLTVTSAQKNPTAFYLCASSWDSFNEKLFFGSGTQLSVL.

V is TRBV16 and J is TRBJ1-2; D gene unclear. The germline V and J ends were trimmed by 0 bases and 7 bases, with 9 bases remaining between them. This CDR3 region has 13 residues. Looked up from germline, CDR1 is KGHSY and CDR2 is FQNENV. This CDR3 is CASSQSREVGYTF. For the CDR3, the DNA is TGTGCCAGCAGCCAATCACGCGAGGTTGGCTACACCTTC.

The chain employs TRBV6-2 or TRBV6-3 and TRBJ2-7; 7 bases map to TRBD1. CDR3 length: 14 amino acids. V was pared by 6 bases and J by 0 bases, with 5 bases of the junction left unmatched. CDR1 and CDR2 from the germline V gene are MNHEY and SVGEGT. The CDR3 is CASSRGQPSYEQYF. The CDR3 DNA reads as TGTGCCAGCAGCCGGGGACAGCCCTCCTACGAGCAGTACTTC.

The chain has TRBV7-6 and TRBJ2-6; D perhaps matches TRBD1 (6 bases). Germline values: CDR1 SGHVS, CDR2 FNYEAQ. Trimming removed 4 bases at V and 2 bases at J, with 9 bases between. CDR3 size: 15 residues. Here the CDR3 reads CASSSGQTGANVLTF. CDR3 in DNA: TGTGCCAGCAGCTCAGGACAGACTGGGGCCAACGTCCTGACTTTC.

The chain recombines TRBV7-9 with TRBJ2-6, with TRBD1 matching 7 bases. J lost 9 bases, V lost 5 bases, and 7 bases had no gene match. CDR1 SEHNR and CDR2 FQNEAQ come from the germline V gene (reference sequence). The CDR3 spans 14 residues. The CDR3 sequence: CASSPRTGNNVLTF. The CDR3 nucleotides are TGTGCCAGCAGCCCCCGGACAGGAAACAACGTCCTGACTTTC.

The rearrangement joins TRBV7-9 to TRBJ2-7, with 11 bases fitting TRBD1. CDR3 length: 15 residues. Losses at the gene ends were 5 bases for V and 3 bases for J; bases not matched to a gene: 6. The germline gives CDR1 SEHNR, CDR2 FQNEAQ (reference sequence). The CDR3 region is CASSPRTGGVYEQYF. DNA for the CDR3: TGTGCCAGCAGCCCCCGGACAGGGGGCGTCTACGAGCAGTACTTC.

The chain is built from TRBV3-1 (or the pseudogene TRBV3-2) and TRBJ1-5; D is ambiguous. V lost 2 bases and J 4 bases, leaving 15 bases between the germline ends. CDR3 length: 16 residues. Germline V gene sequence: CDR1 LGHDT, CDR2 YNNKEL (reference sequence). CDR3 region: CASSQLPGIRNQPQHF. CDR3 sequence (DNA): TGTGCCAGCAGCCAACTTCCGGGAATACGGAATCAGCCCCAGCATTTT.

This clone was counted a few times. This chain connects TRBV20-1 to TRBJ1-1; D uncertain. Trimming took off 6 bases at V and 0 bases at J, with 5 bases between the two ends. The CDR3 loop spans 11 amino acids. Germline values: CDR1 DFQATT, CDR2 SNEGSKA (reference sequence). This CDR3 is CSAPVNTEAFF. The CDR3 coding sequence is TGCAGTGCACCAGTGAACACTGAAGCTTTCTTT.

This clone was seen a handful of times. The chain is built from TRBV6-5 and TRBJ1-6, with TRBD1 matching 10 bases. V lost 0 bases to trimming and J lost 9 bases; unmatched junction nucleotides: 2. The CDR3 contains 15 residues. CDR1 and CDR2 from the germline V gene are MNHEY and SVGAGI. The CDR3 sequence: CASSYSDRGRSPLHF. CDR3 DNA: TGTGCCAGCAGTTACTCTGACAGGGGGCGTTCACCCCTCCACTTT.

The V gene is TRBV19, the J gene TRBJ1-1, with TRBD1 as a possible D gene (6 bases). Trimming took off 9 bases at V and 2 bases at J, with 13 bases between the two ends. CDR3 length: 13 amino acids. Germline CDR1 and CDR2: LNHDA and SQIVND (reference sequence). This CDR3 reads CASQRTVNTEAFF. The CDR3 bases are TGTGCCAGCCAAAGGACAGTCAACACTGAAGCTTTCTTT.

The V call is TRBV9, the J call TRBJ2-2; D possibly corresponds to TRBD2 (6 bases). V dropped 0 bases and J dropped 3 bases, with 15 bases sitting between them. Germline CDR1 is SGDLS and CDR2 is YYNGEE. The CDR3 runs to 17 residues. Written as DNA, the CDR3 is TGTGCCAGCAGCGTAGTCGGGAGCCCCTACTACACCGGGGAGCTGTTTTTT. Translating it yields CASSVVGSPYYTGELFF.

Concerning this clone itself: Other DNA sequences within the sample encode an identical CDR3. This sequence joins TRBV18 and TRBJ1-4; D gene uncertain. This CDR3 comprises 13 residues. Trimming stripped 1 base from V and 6 bases from J, with 6 bases between. The germline V gene has CDR1 KGHSH and CDR2 LQKENI. DNA for the CDR3: TGTGCCAGCTCACCACGGCAGGATGAAAAACTGTTTTTT. Translating it yields CASSPRQDEKLFF.

The CDR3 DNA sequence: TGTGCCAGCAGCCCCCCTTTGGGAAACACCATATATTTT. It yields the protein CASSPPLGNTIYF. V and J are TRBV4-2 and TRBJ1-3; no firm D call. V lost 4 bases and J 4 bases, leaving 8 bases between the germline ends. The CDR3 runs 13 residues. CDR1 is LGHNA and CDR2 is YNFKEQ in the germline V gene.

The chain joins TRBV28 to TRBJ1-4; 10 bases align to TRBD1. V was pared by 7 bases and J by 3 bases, with 5 bases of the junction left unmatched. CDR1 and CDR2 (germline): MDHEN, SYDVKM. CDR3 length: 15 amino acids. CDR3 amino acids: CASTLGQGPNEKLFF. The CDR3 nucleotides are TGTGCCAGCACCTTGGGACAGGGGCCTAATGAAAAACTGTTTTTT.

V gene TRBV28 combines with J gene TRBJ2-5, with a weak D call TRBD2 (7 bases). Trimming shortened V by 5 bases and J by 5 bases, and 18 bases separated the two germline ends. The CDR3 consists of 15 residues. Germline loops: CDR1 MDHEN, CDR2 SYDVKM. CDR3 coding DNA: TGTGCCAGCAGTAGAAGGGGGGGCGTCTCGGAGACCCAGTACTTC. It is translated as CASSRRGGVSETQYF.